The 22 T cell receptor beta chains below come from one sample, sequenced in a study of glioma-infiltrating T cells after dendritic cell vaccination. Repertoires were generated with immunoSEQ multiplex PCR, while TCRdb's copy carries only in-frame clones and drops some. The sample holds fewer than 85,000 clones, around 86% seen once. The time point here: after dendritic cell vaccination, including at tumor progression/relapse. This specimen consisted of blood, obtained after dendritic cell vaccination. The receptor source for this set is a human donor with glioblastoma.

The genes are TRBV5-1 and TRBJ2-2; a weak D match, TRBD2 (6 bases). With 0 bases removed from V and 5 bases from J, the gap between germline ends came to 11 bases. The CDR3 has 15 amino acids. Germline V CDR1 and CDR2: SGHRS, YFSETQ. Here the CDR3 reads CASSLAGTPTGELFF. CDR3 bases: TGCGCCAGCAGCTTGGCCGGGACTCCAACCGGGGAGCTGTTTTTT.

The genes are TRBV27 and TRBJ2-1; the D gene is possibly TRBD2 (6 bases). The V gene lost 2 bases and the J gene lost 9 bases, with 14 bases spanning the gap. This CDR3 is built from 14 residues. Germline V gene sequence: CDR1 MNHEY, CDR2 SMNVEV (reference sequence). Written as DNA, the CDR3 is TGTGCCAGCAGTTTAAACTGGGCGGGACGTGAGCAGTTCTTC. Its translation: CASSLNWAGREQFF.

The chain carries TRBV29-1 and TRBJ1-1; D is perhaps TRBD1 (6 bases). CDR1 is SQVTM and CDR2 is ANQGSEA in the germline V gene. This CDR3 comprises 15 residues. The CDR3 reads CRVQTGQTLNTEAFF. CDR3 bases: TGCAGGGTCCAGACAGGCCAAACTTTGAACACTGAAGCTTTCTTT.

This clone came up once. V usage is TRBV11-2 and J usage is TRBJ2-2; D is ambiguous. The germline V gene has CDR1 SGHAT and CDR2 FQNNGV. V was shortened by 1 base and J by 4 bases, with 4 bases between the two germline ends. CDR3 size: 13 residues. The CDR3 here is CASSLGVTGELFF. CDR3 nucleotides: TGTGCCAGCAGCTTAGGAGTCACCGGGGAGCTGTTTTTT.

This clone has just one count. This rearrangement joins TRBV19 to TRBJ1-1; D not resolved. Germline-derived CDR1 and CDR2 are LNHDA and SQIVND (reference sequence). The length of the CDR3 is 14 residues. V was trimmed by 3 bases and J by 0 bases, leaving 8 bases between them. CDR3 bases: TGTGCCAGTAGTATTCAGATAATGAACACTGAAGCTTTCTTT. Protein: CASSIQIMNTEAFF.

The chain has TRBV9 and TRBJ2-7; 7 nucleotides align to TRBD1. Germline CDR1 SGDLS, CDR2 YYNGEE. CDR3 length: 14 amino acids. V was pared by 0 bases and J by 8 bases, with 8 bases of the junction left unmatched. CDR3 coding DNA: TGTGCCAGCAGCGTAGCCGGACAGGAAGGCAAGCAGTACTTC. Amino acid sequence: CASSVAGQEGKQYF. Based on the CDR3 plus reference TRBV9 and TRBJ2-7, the full variable domain is DSGVTQTPKHLITATGQRVTLRCSPRSGDLSVYWYQQSLDQGLQFLIQYYNGEERAKGNILERFSAQQFPDLHSELNLSSLELGDSALYFCASSVAGQEGKQYFGPGTRLTVT.

This clone was seen a single time. The chain links TRBV7-9 to TRBJ2-7; TRBD1 matches at 10 bases. Germline loops: CDR1 SEHNR, CDR2 FQNEAQ (reference sequence). The CDR3 consists of 14 residues. V shed 5 bases, J shed 4 bases, and the junction held 5 bases outside the gene matches. CDR3 nucleotides: TGTGCCAGCAGCCCAGGGGGACAGGGGTACGAGCAGTACTTC. Translated, it gives CASSPGGQGYEQYF.

The rearrangement joins TRBV6-1 to TRBJ1-2, with D perhaps TRBD1 (6 bases). The CDR3 sequence is 15 residues long. The germline CDR1 and CDR2 sequences are MNHNS and SASEGT. The V and J ends lost 4 bases and 4 bases respectively, with 16 bases between them. The CDR3 here is CASSATGPSLYGYTF. The CDR3 DNA follows: TGTGCCAGCAGTGCGACAGGACCAAGCCTCTATGGCTACACCTTC.

This sequence joins TRBV9 and TRBJ2-7; no clear D. The ends were cut back, 4 bases at V and 7 bases at J, with 15 bases in the middle. Germline CDR1 is SGDLS and CDR2 is YYNGEE. This CDR3 contains 13 residues. CDR3 region: CASSLQSAGEQYF. The CDR3, as DNA: TGTGCCAGCAGCCTCCAGTCGGCCGGGGAGCAGTACTTC. The variable domain in full, with the rest retrieved from reference TRBV9 and TRBJ2-7, is DSGVTQTPKHLITATGQRVTLRCSPRSGDLSVYWYQQSLDQGLQFLIQYYNGEERAKGNILERFSAQQFPDLHSELNLSSLELGDSALYFCASSLQSAGEQYFGPGTRLTVT.

The table lists this clone with a count of one. The J gene is TRBJ2-1, the V gene TRBV10-3; 11 bases agree with TRBD2. Losses at the gene ends were 6 bases for V and 10 bases for J; bases not matched to a gene: 5. Germline V gene sequence: CDR1 ENHRY, CDR2 SYGVKD. The CDR3 length is 13 residues. CDR3 loop: CAIRLAGAGEQFF. The CDR3 nucleotides are TGTGCCATCAGACTAGCGGGGGCGGGAGAGCAGTTCTTC.

The chain joins TRBV30 to TRBJ1-5, with D possibly matching TRBD1 (6 bases). The CDR3 has 13 residues. The V gene lost 3 bases and the J gene lost 5 bases, with 11 bases spanning the gap. CDR1 is GTSNPN and CDR2 is SVGIG in the germline V gene (reference sequence). In DNA, the CDR3 is TGTGCCTGGAGCATAGGGGGGGATCAGCCCCAGCATTTT. It codes for CAWSIGGDQPQHF.

V usage is TRBV27 and J usage is TRBJ2-1; no firm D call. CDR1 is MNHEY and CDR2 is SMNVEV in the germline V gene (reference sequence). The length of the CDR3 is 15 residues. The germline V and J ends were trimmed by 3 bases and 3 bases, with 12 bases remaining between them. CDR3 in amino acids: CASSFDGGFYNEQFF. CDR3 nucleotide sequence: TGTGCCAGCAGTTTTGACGGCGGTTTCTACAATGAGCAGTTCTTC.

The rearrangement uses TRBV7-3 and TRBJ1-1; D gene ambiguous. The CDR3 has 13 residues. CDR1 is SGHTA, CDR2 FQGTGA, per germline. V was pared by 3 bases and J by 1 base, with 6 bases between. The CDR3 DNA follows: TGTGCCAGCAGCTTTGCAGGGAACACTGAAGCTTTCTTT. It specifies CASSFAGNTEAFF. Full variable domain (rest looked up from reference TRBV7-3 and TRBJ1-1): GAGVSQTPSNKVTEKGKYVELRCDPISGHTALYWYRQSLGQGPEFLIYFQGTGAADDSGLPNDRFFAVRPEGSVSTLKIQRTERGDSAVYLCASSFAGNTEAFFGQGTRLTVV.

J is TRBJ2-1 and V is TRBV5-1; TRBD2 aligns across 10 bases. The CDR3 totals 16 residues. Germline V gives CDR1 SGHRS, CDR2 YFSETQ. Trimming cost V 4 bases and J 3 bases; bases outside gene matches: 7. The chain's CDR3 is CASSPLLAGNYNEQFF. The CDR3 region has the DNA TGCGCCAGCAGCCCCCTACTAGCGGGAAACTACAATGAGCAGTTCTTC. The full variable domain, completed using reference TRBV5-1 and TRBJ2-1, is KAGVTQTPRYLIKTRGQQVTLSCSPISGHRSVSWYQQTPGQGLQFLFEYFSETQRNKGNFPGRFSGRQFSNSRSEMNVSTLELGDSALYLCASSPLLAGNYNEQFFGPGTRLTVL.

The chain carries TRBV11-3 and TRBJ2-7; tentative D call: TRBD2 (5 bases). Per the germline V gene, CDR1 is SGHNT and CDR2 is YENEEA. V gave up 2 bases and J gave up 0 bases, with 20 bases separating them. CDR3 size: 18 residues. The DNA for the CDR3 is TGTGCCAGCAGCTTAATCTCGGGGATGCTACGGGGCTCCTACGAGCAGTACTTC. It translates to CASSLISGMLRGSYEQYF. The whole variable domain, filled in from reference TRBV11-3 and TRBJ2-7, reads EAGVVQSPRYKIIEKKQPVAFWCNPISGHNTLYWYLQNLGQGPELLIRYENEEAVDDSQLPKDRFSAERLKGVDSTLKIQPAELGDSAVYLCASSLISGMLRGSYEQYFGPGTRLTVT.

The chain uses TRBV10-3 and TRBJ2-7; D possibly corresponds to TRBD2 (6 bases). Germline V gene sequence: CDR1 ENHRY, CDR2 SYGVKD. CDR3 length equals 13 residues. V was trimmed by 0 bases and J by 8 bases, leaving 11 bases between them. CDR3 protein: CAISESREKKQYF. In nucleotides, the CDR3 is TGTGCCATCAGTGAGTCGCGGGAAAAGAAGCAGTACTTC.

The J gene is TRBJ2-5, the V gene TRBV30; a weak D match, TRBD2 (5 bases). Germline CDR1 GTSNPN, CDR2 SVGIG (reference sequence). Trimming cost V 0 bases and J 7 bases, with 18 bases left between them. The length of the CDR3 is 15 residues. The CDR3 protein is CAWSVPGISRGTQYF. The DNA of the CDR3 is TGTGCCTGGAGTGTACCGGGGATCTCCCGGGGGACCCAGTACTTC.

For the CDR3, the DNA is TGTGCCAGCAGTTTCTTAGCGGACCCCTACAATGAGCAGTTCTTC. This sequence encodes CASSFLADPYNEQFF. V gene TRBV27 combines with J gene TRBJ2-1, with D possibly being TRBD2 (6 bases). CDR3 size: 15 residues. Germline CDR1 and CDR2: MNHEY and SMNVEV (reference sequence). The ends were cut back, 3 bases at V and 2 bases at J, with 11 bases in the middle.

The chain couples TRBV5-4 to TRBJ1-2, with unresolved D. CDR1 and CDR2 (germline): SGHNT, YYREEE (reference sequence). V lost 4 bases to trimming and J lost 7 bases, with 8 bases between them. The CDR3 is 11 amino acids. The CDR3 DNA reads as TGTGCCAGCAGCCGAGTCGGTGGCTACACCTTC. Its translation is CASSRVGGYTF.

The CDR3 here is CAISVGLEADRGPDEQYF. The CDR3 nucleotides read TGTGCCATCAGTGTTGGATTAGAAGCGGACAGGGGGCCGGACGAGCAGTACTTC. V and J are TRBV10-3 and TRBJ2-7; 11 nucleotides agree with TRBD1. After removal of 4 bases from V and 5 bases from J, the junction contained 16 bases not matched to a gene. The CDR3 spans 18 residues. The germline CDR1 and CDR2 sequences are ENHRY and SYGVKD.

This clone was recorded only once. The chain links TRBV2 to TRBJ2-3, with D possibly TRBD2 on 6 matching bases. The CDR3 contains 14 residues. CDR1 is SNHLY and CDR2 is FYNNEI in the germline V gene. The ends were cut back, 7 bases at V and 2 bases at J, with 13 bases in the middle. The CDR3 protein is CASKVWEDTDTQYF. CDR3 DNA: TGTGCCAGCAAGGTCTGGGAGGACACAGATACGCAGTATTTT.

This clone was seen a handful of times. The rearrangement uses TRBV2 and TRBJ2-3, with D perhaps TRBD2 (5 bases). CDR3 size: 12 residues. V was clipped by 7 bases and J by 3 bases, with 8 bases between them. Germline V gene data show CDR1 as SNHLY and CDR2 as FYNNEI. Written as DNA, the CDR3 is TGTGCCAGCAAGTGGGAGACAGATACGCAGTATTTT. Protein sequence: CASKWETDTQYF. Variable domain in full (rest from reference TRBV2 and TRBJ2-3): EPEVTQTPSHQVTQMGQEVILRCVPISNHLYFYWYRQILGQKVEFLVSFYNNEISEKSEIFDDQFSVERPDGSNFTLKIRSTKLEDSAMYFCASKWETDTQYFGPGTRLTVL.